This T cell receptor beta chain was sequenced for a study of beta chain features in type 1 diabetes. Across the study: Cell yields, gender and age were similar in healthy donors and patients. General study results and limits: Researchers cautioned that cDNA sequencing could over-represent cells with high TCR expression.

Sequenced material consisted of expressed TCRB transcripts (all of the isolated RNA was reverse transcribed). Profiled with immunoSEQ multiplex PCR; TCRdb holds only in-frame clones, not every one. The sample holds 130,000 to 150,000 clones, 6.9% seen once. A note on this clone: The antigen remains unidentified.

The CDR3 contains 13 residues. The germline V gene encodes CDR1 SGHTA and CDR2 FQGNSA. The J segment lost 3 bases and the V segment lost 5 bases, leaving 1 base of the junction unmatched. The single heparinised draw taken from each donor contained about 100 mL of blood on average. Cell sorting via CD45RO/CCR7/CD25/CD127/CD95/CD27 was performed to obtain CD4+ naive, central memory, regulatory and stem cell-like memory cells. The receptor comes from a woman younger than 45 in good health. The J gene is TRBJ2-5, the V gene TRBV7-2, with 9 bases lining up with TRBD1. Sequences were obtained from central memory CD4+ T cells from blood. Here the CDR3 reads CASSRDREETQYF. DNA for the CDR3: TGTGCCAGCAGCCGGGACAGGGAAGAGACCCAGTACTTC.